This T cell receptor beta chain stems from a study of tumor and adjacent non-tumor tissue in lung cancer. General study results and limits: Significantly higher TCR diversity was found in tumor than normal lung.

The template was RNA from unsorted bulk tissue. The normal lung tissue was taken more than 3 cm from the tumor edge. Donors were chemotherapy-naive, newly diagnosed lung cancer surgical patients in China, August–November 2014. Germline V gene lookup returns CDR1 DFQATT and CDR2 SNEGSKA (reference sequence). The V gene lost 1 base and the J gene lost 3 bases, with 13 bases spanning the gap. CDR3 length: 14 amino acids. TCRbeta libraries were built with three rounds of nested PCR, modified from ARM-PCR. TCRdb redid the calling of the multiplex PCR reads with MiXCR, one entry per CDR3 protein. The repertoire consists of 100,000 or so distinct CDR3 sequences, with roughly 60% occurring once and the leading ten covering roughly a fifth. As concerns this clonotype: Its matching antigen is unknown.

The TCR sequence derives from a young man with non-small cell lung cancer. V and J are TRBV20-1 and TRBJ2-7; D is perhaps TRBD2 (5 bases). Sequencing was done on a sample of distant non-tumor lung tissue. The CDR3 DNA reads TGCAGTGCTAGAGTACCTGGACTCGACTACGAGCAGTACTTC. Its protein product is CSARVPGLDYEQYF.